This T cell receptor (beta chain) was recovered during a study of blood T cell repertoires in COVID-19. Turning to the study itself: Nucleic acid was either cDNA or gDNA, and it came from T cells, B-cell-depleted T cells, or PBMCs.

Authors' analysis steps: Estimates of nucleated cell counts were drawn from the amplification of reference gene primers. The assay was immunoSEQ multiplex PCR, and TCRdb's table has in-frame clones only and misses some. V and J calls and clone size are given by that table; D and trimming were obtained from the DNA. In the table there are about 170,000 clones, roughly 90% of which are singletons. Donors were grouped by their self-reported clinical history. The length of the CDR3 is 14 residues. CDR1 is DFQATT and CDR2 is SNEGSKA in the germline V gene (reference sequence). With V trimmed by 3 bases and J by 6 bases, 5 bases remained unmatched.

The clonotype comes from a woman under 30 who had recovered from COVID-19. This sequence joins TRBV20-1 and TRBJ2-3, with 11 bases that match TRBD2. Specimen: PBMCs or T cells enriched from blood (not recorded which). For the CDR3, the DNA is TGCAGTGCTAGTACTAGCGGGAGTATTGATACGCAGTATTTT. It yields the protein CSASTSGSIDTQYF.